The 18 T cell receptor gamma chains below all came from one sample that was sequenced in a study of Vδ1+ human thymocytes. These receptors are not linked to any known antigen. Sequences come from RNA converted to cDNA by reverse transcription. CDR3 amplicons came from multiplex PCR with pooled V-gene forward and constant-region reverse primers. TCRdb applied CATT to the multiplex PCR reads for clone calling. This sample has approximately 8,500 gamma-chain clones, with around 54% found just once. Notes on the study in general: In the thymus, TRG and TRD repertoires looked highly polyclonal with Gaussian CDR3 lengths.

The sample taken for sequencing was Vdelta1+ gamma-delta thymocytes from the thymus. Sample subset: FACS-sorted CD3+ TCRalphabeta- TCRVdelta1+ TCRVdelta2- thymocytes. The receptors stem from a girl in the first two years of life who had congenital heart surgery.

About this clone: This same CDR3 is encoded by further DNA sequences in the sample. This chain uses TRGV9 with TRGJ1 or TRGJ2. The J gene is absent in TCRdb and was assigned here via DNA matching to germline. The trim removed 0 bases at V and 4 bases at J, leaving 3 bases unmatched. Germline V gene lookup returns CDR1 GITISATS and CDR2 ISYDGTV (reference sequence). The CDR3 loop spans 13 amino acids. The CDR3 nucleotides read TGTGCCTTGTGGGAGGTGCTGTATTATAAGAAACTCTTT. It specifies CALWEVLYYKKLF.

The rearrangement links TRGV4 to TRGJ1 or TRGJ2. No J gene was available from TCRdb, and it was assigned here by a germline match of the DNA. The germline V gene encodes CDR1 EGSTGY and CDR2 YDSYTSSV. With V trimmed by 0 bases and J by 10 bases, 6 bases remained unmatched. The CDR3 loop spans 12 amino acids. DNA for the CDR3: TGTGCCACCTGGGATGGGAGGGGAAAGAAACTCTTT. As protein: CATWDGRGKKLF.

The chain links TRGV9 to TRGJ1 or TRGJ2. TCRdb supplies no J gene; here it was assigned by aligning the nucleotide sequence to germline. The germline CDR1 and CDR2 sequences are GITISATS and ISYDGTV (reference sequence). V gave up 2 bases and J gave up 11 bases; unmatched junction bases: 6. The CDR3 totals 11 residues. CDR3: CALWEATQKLF. The CDR3 DNA reads as TGTGCCTTGTGGGAGGCAACCCAGAAACTCTTT.

The gene calls are TRGV5 and TRGJ1 or TRGJ2. The CDR3 runs to 12 residues. Germline loops: CDR1 VINAFY, CDR2 YDVSNSKD. Trimming cost V 3 bases and J 6 bases; bases outside gene matches: 5. CDR3 sequence (DNA): TGTGCCACCTGGGACGGGGTTTATAAGAAACTCTTT. Its translation: CATWDGVYKKLF.

The genes are TRGV5 and TRGJ1 or TRGJ2. The J gene is absent in TCRdb and was assigned here via DNA matching to germline. CDR1 VINAFY and CDR2 YDVSNSKD come from the germline V gene. With V trimmed by 5 bases and J by 9 bases, 7 bases remained unmatched. The CDR3 consists of 11 residues. The CDR3 loop reads CATWGGFKKLF. CDR3 sequence (DNA): TGTGCCACCTGGGGAGGATTTAAGAAACTCTTT.

This clone is categorized as medium-sized. Other DNA sequences in the sample encode the same CDR3. The rearrangement links TRGV2 to TRGJ1 or TRGJ2. This CDR3 has 11 residues. Germline assignment: CDR1 EGSNGY and CDR2 YDSYNSKV. Trimming cost V 0 bases and J 9 bases; bases outside gene matches: 2. The CDR3 loop reads CATWDGPKKLF. The DNA for the CDR3 is TGTGCCACCTGGGACGGGCCTAAGAAACTCTTT.

The chain has TRGV2 and TRGJ1 or TRGJ2. TCRdb does not report a J gene; here it was assigned by matching the DNA to germline references. J was trimmed by 1 base and V by 10 bases; bases with no gene match: 16. CDR1 and CDR2 from the germline V gene are EGSNGY and YDSYNSKV. The CDR3 is 15 residues long. In DNA form, the CDR3 reads TGTGCCACACCTAATCCCCCTATAAATTATTATAAGAAACTCTTT. Amino acids: CATPNPPINYYKKLF.

The chain joins TRGV3 to TRGJ1 or TRGJ2. TCRdb supplies no J gene; here it was assigned by aligning the nucleotide sequence to germline. Germline values: CDR1 VTNTFY, CDR2 YDVSTARD (reference sequence). The CDR3 covers 15 residues. Unmatched junction bases numbered 13, after V lost 3 bases and J lost 5 bases. CDR3 residues: CATWDGVNGNYKKLF. CDR3 bases: TGTGCCACCTGGGACGGGGTGAACGGGAATTATAAGAAACTCTTT.

Of note for this clone: Just one base apart from a much larger clone, this may be a read error. The chain has TRGV3 and TRGJ1 or TRGJ2. TCRdb offers no J gene call, so here the DNA was matched to germline to obtain one. Germline trimming cut 0 bases from V and 4 bases from J; bases unmatched to any gene: 3. From germline, CDR1 is VTNTFY and CDR2 YDVSTARD (reference sequence). There are 13 residues in the CDR3. CDR3 protein: CATWDRNYYKKLF. In nucleotides, the CDR3 is TGTGCCACCTGGGACAGGAACTATTATAAGAAACTCTTT.

This chain links TRGV3 with TRGJ1 or TRGJ2. The J gene, missing from TCRdb, was assigned here through DNA to germline matching. The CDR3 extends over 14 amino acids. The ends lost 2 bases at V and 7 bases at J; junction bases unmatched: 11. Germline CDR1 and CDR2: VTNTFY and YDVSTARD (reference sequence). CDR3 amino acids: CATWDTPFQYKKLF. CDR3 in DNA: TGTGCCACCTGGGACACTCCATTTCAATATAAGAAACTCTTT.

This clone was counted once. The J gene is TRGJ1 or TRGJ2, the V gene TRGV3. Assignment of the J gene here rests on matching the DNA to germline, because TCRdb gives none. Germline V lookup: CDR1 VTNTFY, CDR2 YDVSTARD (reference sequence). The CDR3 spans 13 residues. Trimming at V came to 5 bases and at J to 0 bases, leaving 4 bases not matched to a gene. The CDR3 nucleotides read TGTGCCACCTGGGGCCAGAATTATTATAAGAAACTCTTT. Translated, it gives CATWGQNYYKKLF.

This rearrangement joins TRGV9 to TRGJP2. Assignment of the J gene here rests on matching the DNA to germline, because TCRdb gives none. The J segment lost 1 base and the V segment lost 5 bases, leaving 1 base of the junction unmatched. This CDR3 is 13 amino acids long. Germline-derived CDR1 and CDR2 are GITISATS and ISYDGTV (reference sequence). The CDR3 loop is CALWGSSDWIKTF. The CDR3 DNA follows: TGTGCCTTGTGGGGTAGTAGTGATTGGATCAAGACGTTT.

V is TRGV3 and J is TRGJ1 or TRGJ2. The J gene is not listed in TCRdb, so it was assigned here from a DNA match to germline. The CDR3 is 13 amino acids. Germline V gene data show CDR1 as VTNTFY and CDR2 as YDVSTARD (reference sequence). Losses at the gene ends were 3 bases for V and 3 bases for J; bases not matched to a gene: 5. The CDR3 region is CATWDDFYYKKLF. The CDR3, as DNA: TGTGCCACCTGGGACGACTTTTATTATAAGAAACTCTTT.

As for this clone: The junction departs from germline at one end; a sequencing error may be responsible. This rearrangement joins TRGV3 to TRGJ1 or TRGJ2. CDR1 and CDR2 (germline): VTNTFY, YDVSTARD (reference sequence). The CDR3 consists of 12 residues. The CDR3 DNA follows: TGTGCCACCTGGGACAGGCCTTATAAGAATCTCTTT. Residues: CATWDRPYKNLF.

This clone has a handful of counts. The chain carries TRGV2 and TRGJP2. The germline V gene encodes CDR1 EGSNGY and CDR2 YDSYNSKV. V lost 2 bases and J lost 7; bases outside the gene matches: 4. The CDR3 has 13 residues. As DNA, the CDR3 is TGTGCCACCTGGGACGTCGATGATTGGATCAAGACGTTT. Translation gives CATWDVDDWIKTF.

The V and J genes are TRGV8 and TRGJ1 or TRGJ2. The J gene, left out of TCRdb, was set here by checking the DNA against germline. The CDR3 consists of 14 residues. V dropped 1 base and J dropped 3; count of bases not matched to a gene: 6. The germline CDR1 and CDR2 sequences are VENAVY and YDSYNSRV. CDR3 DNA sequence: TGTGCCACCTGGGATAGTCTCCCTTATTATAAGAAACTCTTT. As protein: CATWDSLPYYKKLF.

The chain links TRGV2 to TRGJ1 or TRGJ2. The J gene is absent in TCRdb and was assigned here via DNA matching to germline. Germline V lookup: CDR1 EGSNGY, CDR2 YDSYNSKV. The CDR3 is 14 residues long. Losses at the gene ends were 0 bases for V and 6 bases for J; bases not matched to a gene: 8. CDR3 residues: CATWDGRTVYKKLF. The DNA of the CDR3 is TGTGCCACCTGGGACGGGCGGACGGTTTATAAGAAACTCTTT.

This clone was counted between two and nine times. The junction differs from germline at one of its ends, possibly a read error. This chain uses TRGV4 with TRGJ1 or TRGJ2. Germline V CDR1 and CDR2: EGSTGY, YDSYTSSV. This CDR3 is 17 amino acids long. DNA of the CDR3: TGTGCCAACTGGGATGCCACACCCGAACCTAATTATTATAAGAAACTCTTT. Encoded protein: CANWDATPEPNYYKKLF.